This T cell receptor beta chain was identified during a study of blood T cell repertoires in COVID-19. Study details: Some COVID-19 samples were acute and others convalescent; all came from the United States, Italy and Spain.

The CDR3 covers 14 residues. V was clipped by 1 base and J by 5 bases, with 9 bases between them. CDR1 is SNHLY and CDR2 is FYNNEI in the germline V gene. Sequencing was performed with immunoSEQ multiplex PCR; in TCRdb, only in-frame clones are kept and a portion is missing. Among some 110,000 clones listed, 65% to 85% were seen once. The chain carries TRBV2 and TRBJ1-3, with a weak D call TRBD1 (5 bases). This TCR came from a woman in her 70s with acute or convalescent COVID-19. Source material: peripheral blood. This CDR3 reads CASSEDRNRNTIYF. The CDR3 nucleotides are TGTGCCAGCAGTGAAGACAGGAACCGAAACACCATATATTTT.